This TCR beta chain was retrieved from a study of tumor-infiltrating lymphocytes in oesophageal squamous cell carcinoma. TCRdb re-analysed the PCR reads in MiXCR, keeping a single row per CDR3 protein. The sample records some 12,000 distinct CDR3 sequences, roughly 51% being singletons. This clonotype was detected many times. This clonotype originated in a female donor with esophageal squamous cell carcinoma. Sample: esophageal tumor tissue.

CDR3 in amino acids: CASSPTREEGWFF. The CDR3, as DNA: TGTGCCAGCTCACCAACGAGGGAAGAGGGGTGGTTCTTC. V is TRBV18 and J is TRBJ2-1, with D perhaps TRBD1 or TRBD2 (5 bases each). CDR1 and CDR2 (germline): KGHSH, LQKENI. The V end lost 2 bases, the J end lost 15 bases, and 17 bases lay between the germline ends. The CDR3 has 13 residues. Together with reference TRBV18 and TRBJ2-1, the CDR3 gives the full variable domain: NAGVMQNPRHLVRRRGQEARLRCSPMKGHSHVYWYRQLPEEGLKFMVYLQKENIIDESGMPKERFSAEFPKEGPSILRIQQVVRGDSAAYFCASSPTREEGWFFGPGTRLTVL.